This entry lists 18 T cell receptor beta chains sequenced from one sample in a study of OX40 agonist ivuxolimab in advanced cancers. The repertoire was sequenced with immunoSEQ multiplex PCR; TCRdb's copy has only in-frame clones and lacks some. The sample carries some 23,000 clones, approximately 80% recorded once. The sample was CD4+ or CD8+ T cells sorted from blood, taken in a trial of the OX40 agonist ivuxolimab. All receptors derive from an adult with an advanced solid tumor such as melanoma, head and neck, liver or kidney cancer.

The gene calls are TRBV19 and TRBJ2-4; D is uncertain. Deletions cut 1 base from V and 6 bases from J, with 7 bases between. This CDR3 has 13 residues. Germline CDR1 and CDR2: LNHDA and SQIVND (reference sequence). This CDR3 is CASSIGTSNIQYF. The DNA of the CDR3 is TGTGCCAGTAGTATAGGGACCTCAAACATTCAGTACTTC.

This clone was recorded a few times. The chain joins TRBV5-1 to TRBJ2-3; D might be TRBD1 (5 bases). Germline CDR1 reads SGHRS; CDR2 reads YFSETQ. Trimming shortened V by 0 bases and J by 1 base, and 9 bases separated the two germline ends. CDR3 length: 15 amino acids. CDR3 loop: CASSLETVRTDTQYF. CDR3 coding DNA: TGCGCCAGCAGCTTGGAGACAGTCCGCACAGATACGCAGTATTTT.

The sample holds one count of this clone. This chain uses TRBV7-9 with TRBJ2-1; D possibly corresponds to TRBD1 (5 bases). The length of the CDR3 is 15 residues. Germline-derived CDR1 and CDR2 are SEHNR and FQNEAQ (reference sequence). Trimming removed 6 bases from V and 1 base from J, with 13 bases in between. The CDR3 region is CASSSPRVSYNEQFF. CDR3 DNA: TGTGCCAGCAGTTCTCCCAGGGTATCCTACAATGAGCAGTTCTTC.

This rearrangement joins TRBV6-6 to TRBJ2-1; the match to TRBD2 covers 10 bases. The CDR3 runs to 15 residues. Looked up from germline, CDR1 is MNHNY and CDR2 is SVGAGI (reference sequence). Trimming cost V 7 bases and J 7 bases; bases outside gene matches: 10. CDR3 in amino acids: CASTGGSGRSNEQFF. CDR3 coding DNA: TGTGCCAGCACAGGAGGTAGCGGGAGGTCAAATGAGCAGTTCTTC.

In DNA, the CDR3 is TGCGCCAGCAGCTTGGACCCAGGACCCAACTACGAGCAGTACTTC. It translates to CASSLDPGPNYEQYF. V gene TRBV5-1 combines with J gene TRBJ2-7, with unresolved D. V lost 0 bases to trimming and J lost 3 bases, with 13 bases between them. Germline CDR1 and CDR2: SGHRS and YFSETQ. This CDR3 spans 15 amino acids.

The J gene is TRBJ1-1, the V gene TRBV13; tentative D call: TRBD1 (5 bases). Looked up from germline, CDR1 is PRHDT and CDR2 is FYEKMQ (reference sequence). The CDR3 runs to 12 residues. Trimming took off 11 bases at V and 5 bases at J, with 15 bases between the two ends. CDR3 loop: CASSDSRTEAFF. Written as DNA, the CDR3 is TGTGCCTCATCCGACAGTCGGACTGAAGCTTTCTTT.

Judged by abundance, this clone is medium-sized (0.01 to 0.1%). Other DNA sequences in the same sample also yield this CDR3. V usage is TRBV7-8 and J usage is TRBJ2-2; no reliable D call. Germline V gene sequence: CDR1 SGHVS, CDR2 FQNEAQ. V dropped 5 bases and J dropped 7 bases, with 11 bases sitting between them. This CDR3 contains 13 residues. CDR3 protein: CASSTKSDGELFF. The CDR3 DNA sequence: TGTGCCAGCAGCACGAAAAGTGACGGGGAGCTGTTTTTT.

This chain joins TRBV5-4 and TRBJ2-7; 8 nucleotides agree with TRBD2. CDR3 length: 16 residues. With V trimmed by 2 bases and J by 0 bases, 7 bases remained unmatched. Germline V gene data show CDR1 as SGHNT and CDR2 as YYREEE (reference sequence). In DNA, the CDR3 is TGTGCCAGCAGCTTAGCGGGGGCCCTGAGCTCCTACGAGCAGTACTTC. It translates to CASSLAGALSSYEQYF.

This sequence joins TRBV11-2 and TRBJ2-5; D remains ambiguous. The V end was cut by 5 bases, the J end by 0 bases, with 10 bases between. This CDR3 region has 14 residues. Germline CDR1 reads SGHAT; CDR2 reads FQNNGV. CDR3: CASSLTQYQETQYF. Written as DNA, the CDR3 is TGTGCCAGCAGCCTTACCCAGTACCAAGAGACCCAGTACTTC.

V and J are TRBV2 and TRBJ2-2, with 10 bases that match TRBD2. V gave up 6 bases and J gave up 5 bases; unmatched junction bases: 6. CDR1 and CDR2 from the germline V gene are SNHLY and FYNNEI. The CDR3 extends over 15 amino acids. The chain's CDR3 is CASRLGLALTGELFF. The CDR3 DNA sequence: TGTGCCAGCAGGCTGGGACTAGCGTTGACCGGGGAGCTGTTTTTT.

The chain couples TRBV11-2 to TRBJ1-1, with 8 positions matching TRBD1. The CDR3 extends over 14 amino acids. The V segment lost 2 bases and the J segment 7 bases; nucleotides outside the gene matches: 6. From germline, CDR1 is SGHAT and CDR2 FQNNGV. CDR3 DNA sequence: TGTGCCAGCAGCTTAACGACAGGGGCGGTTGAAGCTTTCTTT. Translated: CASSLTTGAVEAFF.

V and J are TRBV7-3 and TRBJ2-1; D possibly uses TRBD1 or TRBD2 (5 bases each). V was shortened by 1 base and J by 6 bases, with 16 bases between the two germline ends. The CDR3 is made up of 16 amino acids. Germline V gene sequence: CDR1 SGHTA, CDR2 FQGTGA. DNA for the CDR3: TGTGCCAGCAGCTTAAACCGGGGCCTCCCAGGCAATGAGCAGTTCTTC. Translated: CASSLNRGLPGNEQFF. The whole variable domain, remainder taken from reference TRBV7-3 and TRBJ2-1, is GAGVSQTPSNKVTEKGKYVELRCDPISGHTALYWYRQSLGQGPEFLIYFQGTGAADDSGLPNDRFFAVRPEGSVSTLKIQRTERGDSAVYLCASSLNRGLPGNEQFFGPGTRLTVL.

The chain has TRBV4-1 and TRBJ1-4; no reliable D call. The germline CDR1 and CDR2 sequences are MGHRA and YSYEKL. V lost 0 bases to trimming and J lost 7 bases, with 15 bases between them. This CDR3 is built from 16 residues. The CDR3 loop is CASSQESLVGGEKLFF. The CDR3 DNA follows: TGCGCCAGCAGCCAAGAATCCCTAGTCGGAGGTGAAAAACTGTTTTTT.

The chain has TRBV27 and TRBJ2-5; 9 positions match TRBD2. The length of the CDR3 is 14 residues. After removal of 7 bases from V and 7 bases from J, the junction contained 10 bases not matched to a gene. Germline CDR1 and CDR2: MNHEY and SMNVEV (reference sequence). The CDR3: CASKDPRGGGTQYF. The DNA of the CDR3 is TGTGCCAGCAAAGACCCGCGGGGGGGCGGGACCCAGTACTTC.

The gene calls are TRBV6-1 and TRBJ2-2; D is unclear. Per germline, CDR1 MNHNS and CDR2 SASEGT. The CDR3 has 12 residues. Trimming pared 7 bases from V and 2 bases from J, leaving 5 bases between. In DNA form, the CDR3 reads TGTGCCAGCATGAGAAACACCGGGGAGCTGTTTTTT. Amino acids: CASMRNTGELFF.

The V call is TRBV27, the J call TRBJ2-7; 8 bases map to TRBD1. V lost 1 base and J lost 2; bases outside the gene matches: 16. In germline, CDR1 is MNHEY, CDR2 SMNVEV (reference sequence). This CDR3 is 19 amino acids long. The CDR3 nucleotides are TGTGCCAGCAGTTTATGGGTTGGGGCCTCCGGGACAGGAGCCTACGAGCAGTACTTC. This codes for CASSLWVGASGTGAYEQYF.

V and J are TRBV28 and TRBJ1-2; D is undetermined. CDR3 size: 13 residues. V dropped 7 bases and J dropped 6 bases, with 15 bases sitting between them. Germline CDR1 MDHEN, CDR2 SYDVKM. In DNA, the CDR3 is TGTGCCAGCACGCTGGGGAGAACGAATGGCTACACCTTC. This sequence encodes CASTLGRTNGYTF.

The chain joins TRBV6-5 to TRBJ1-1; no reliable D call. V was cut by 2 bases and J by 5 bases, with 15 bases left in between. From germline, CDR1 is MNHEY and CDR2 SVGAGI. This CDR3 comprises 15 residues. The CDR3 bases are TGTGCCAGCAGTTACAATGGCTTAGCGGGGACTGAAGCTTTCTTT. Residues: CASSYNGLAGTEAFF.